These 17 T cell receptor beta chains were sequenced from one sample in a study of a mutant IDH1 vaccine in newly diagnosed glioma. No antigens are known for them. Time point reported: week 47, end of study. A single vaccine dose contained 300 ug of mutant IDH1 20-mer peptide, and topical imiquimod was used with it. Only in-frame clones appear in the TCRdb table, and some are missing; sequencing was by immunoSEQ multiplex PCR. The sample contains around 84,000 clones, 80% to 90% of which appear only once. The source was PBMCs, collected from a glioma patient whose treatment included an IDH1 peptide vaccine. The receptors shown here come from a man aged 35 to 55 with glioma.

CDR3 DNA sequence: TGTGCCAGCAGCCAGCCGGGCATAGCCAAAAACATTCAGTACTTC. Residues: CASSQPGIAKNIQYF. The chain employs TRBV5-4 and TRBJ2-4, with D unresolved. With 4 bases removed from V and 0 bases from J, the gap between germline ends came to 11 bases. This CDR3 spans 15 amino acids. Germline V lookup: CDR1 SGHNT, CDR2 YYREEE (reference sequence).

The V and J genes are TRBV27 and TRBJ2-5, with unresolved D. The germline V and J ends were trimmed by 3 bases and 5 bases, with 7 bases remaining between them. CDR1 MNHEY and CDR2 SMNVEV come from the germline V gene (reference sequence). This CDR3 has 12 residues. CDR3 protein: CASSFNGETQYF. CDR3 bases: TGTGCCAGCAGTTTCAACGGGGAGACCCAGTACTTC.

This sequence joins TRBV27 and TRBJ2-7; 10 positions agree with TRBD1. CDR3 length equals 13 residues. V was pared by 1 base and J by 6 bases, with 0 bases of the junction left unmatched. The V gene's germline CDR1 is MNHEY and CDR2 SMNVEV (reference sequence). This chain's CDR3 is CASSLWTGGEQYF. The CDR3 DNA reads TGTGCCAGCAGTTTATGGACAGGGGGCGAGCAGTACTTC.

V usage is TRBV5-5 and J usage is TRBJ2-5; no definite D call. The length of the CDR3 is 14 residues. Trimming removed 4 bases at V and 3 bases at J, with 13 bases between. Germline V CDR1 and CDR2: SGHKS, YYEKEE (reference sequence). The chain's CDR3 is CASSRKGPEETQYF. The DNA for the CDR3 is TGTGCCAGCAGCCGCAAAGGCCCCGAAGAGACCCAGTACTTC. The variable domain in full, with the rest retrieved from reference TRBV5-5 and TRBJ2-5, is DAGVTQSPTHLIKTRGQQVTLRCSPISGHKSVSWYQQVLGQGPQFIFQYYEKEERGRGNFPDRFSARQFPNYSSELNVNALLLGDSALYLCASSRKGPEETQYFGPGTRLLVL.

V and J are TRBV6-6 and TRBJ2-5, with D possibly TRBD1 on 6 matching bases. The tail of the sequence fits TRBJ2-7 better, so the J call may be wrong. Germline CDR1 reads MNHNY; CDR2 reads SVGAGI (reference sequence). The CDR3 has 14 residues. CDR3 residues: CASSFRGPPYEQYF. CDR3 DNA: TGTGCCAGCAGTTTCAGGGGCCCCCCCTACGAGCAGTACTTC.

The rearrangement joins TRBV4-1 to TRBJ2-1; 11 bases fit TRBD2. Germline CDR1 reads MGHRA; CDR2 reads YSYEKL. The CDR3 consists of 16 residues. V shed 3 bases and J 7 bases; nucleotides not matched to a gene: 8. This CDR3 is CASSQVTSGRWNEQFF. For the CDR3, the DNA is TGCGCCAGCAGCCAGGTTACTAGCGGGAGATGGAATGAGCAGTTCTTC.

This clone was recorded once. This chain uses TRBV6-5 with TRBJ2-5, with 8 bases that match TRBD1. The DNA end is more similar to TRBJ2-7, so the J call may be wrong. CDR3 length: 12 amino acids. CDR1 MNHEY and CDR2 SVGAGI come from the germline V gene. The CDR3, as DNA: TGTGCCAGCAGAGGGACAGGCTACGAGCAGTACTTC. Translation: CASRGTGYEQYF.

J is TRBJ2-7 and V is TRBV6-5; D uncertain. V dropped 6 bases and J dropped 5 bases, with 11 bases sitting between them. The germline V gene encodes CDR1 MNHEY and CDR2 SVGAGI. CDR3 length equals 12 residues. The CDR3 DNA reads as TGTGCCAGCAGGGTTTTTTGGCACGAGCAGTACTTC. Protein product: CASRVFWHEQYF.

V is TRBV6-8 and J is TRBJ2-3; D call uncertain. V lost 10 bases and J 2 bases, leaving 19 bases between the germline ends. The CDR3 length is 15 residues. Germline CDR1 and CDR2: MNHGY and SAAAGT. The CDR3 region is CATPSRMGNTDTQYF. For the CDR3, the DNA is TGTGCCACTCCATCCCGGATGGGTAACACAGATACGCAGTATTTT.

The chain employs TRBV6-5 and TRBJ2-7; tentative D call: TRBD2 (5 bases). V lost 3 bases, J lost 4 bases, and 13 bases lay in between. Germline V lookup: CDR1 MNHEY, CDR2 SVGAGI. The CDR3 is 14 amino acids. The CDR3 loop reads CASSYVWESYEQYF. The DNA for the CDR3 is TGTGCCAGCAGTTATGTTTGGGAGTCTTACGAGCAGTACTTC.

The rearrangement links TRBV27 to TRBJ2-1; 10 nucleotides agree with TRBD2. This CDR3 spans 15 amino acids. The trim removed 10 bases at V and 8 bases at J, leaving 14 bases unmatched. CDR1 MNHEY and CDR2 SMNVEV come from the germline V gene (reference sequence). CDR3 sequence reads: CATEGASGGRDEQFF. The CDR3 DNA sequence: TGTGCCACCGAGGGGGCTAGCGGGGGTCGTGATGAGCAGTTCTTC.

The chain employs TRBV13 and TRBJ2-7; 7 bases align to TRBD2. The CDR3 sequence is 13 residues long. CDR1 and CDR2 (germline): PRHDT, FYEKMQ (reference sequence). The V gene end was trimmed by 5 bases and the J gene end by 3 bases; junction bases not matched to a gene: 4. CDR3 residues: CASSNRDYYEQYF. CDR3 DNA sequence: TGTGCCAGCAGCAACCGGGACTACTACGAGCAGTACTTC.

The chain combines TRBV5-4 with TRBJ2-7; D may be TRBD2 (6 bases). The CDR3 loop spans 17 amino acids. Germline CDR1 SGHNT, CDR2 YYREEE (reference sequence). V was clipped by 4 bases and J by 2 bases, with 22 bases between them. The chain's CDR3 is CASSAAPQAGLAYEQYF. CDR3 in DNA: TGTGCCAGCAGCGCAGCGCCCCAAGCGGGTCTTGCCTACGAGCAGTACTTC.

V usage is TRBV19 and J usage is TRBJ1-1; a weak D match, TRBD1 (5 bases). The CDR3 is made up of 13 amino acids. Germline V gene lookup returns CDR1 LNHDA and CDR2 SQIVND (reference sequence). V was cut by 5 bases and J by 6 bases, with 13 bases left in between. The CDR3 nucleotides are TGTGCCAGTAGTGGGCAACGGGGCGCTGAAGCTTTCTTT. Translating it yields CASSGQRGAEAFF.

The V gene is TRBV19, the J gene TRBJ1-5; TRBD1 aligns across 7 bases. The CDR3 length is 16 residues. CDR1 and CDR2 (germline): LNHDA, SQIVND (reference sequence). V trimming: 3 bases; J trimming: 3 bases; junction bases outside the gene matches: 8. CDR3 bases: TGTGCCAGTAGTATGTCTAGCAGGGGGATCAATCAGCCCCAGCATTTT. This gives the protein CASSMSSRGINQPQHF.

The CDR3 reads CASSLRGAQGNTIYF. CDR3 bases: TGTGCCAGCAGCTTACGAGGGGCGCAAGGAAACACCATATATTTT. V usage is TRBV7-8 and J usage is TRBJ1-3; perhaps TRBD1 as D (5 bases). The CDR3 contains 15 residues. The germline V and J ends were trimmed by 2 bases and 4 bases, with 12 bases remaining between them. Germline values: CDR1 SGHVS, CDR2 FQNEAQ.

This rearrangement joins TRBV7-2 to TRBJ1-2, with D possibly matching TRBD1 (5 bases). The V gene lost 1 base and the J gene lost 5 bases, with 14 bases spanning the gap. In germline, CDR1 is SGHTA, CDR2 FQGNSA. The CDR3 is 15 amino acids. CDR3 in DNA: TGTGCCAGCAGCTTAGGTGGGGCAAGTCGGTATGGCTACACCTTC. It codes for CASSLGGASRYGYTF. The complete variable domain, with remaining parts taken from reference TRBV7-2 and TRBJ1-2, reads GAGVSQSPSNKVTEKGKDVELRCDPISGHTALYWYRQSLGQGLEFLIYFQGNSAPDKSGLPSDRFSAERTGGSVSTLTIQRTQQEDSAVYLCASSLGGASRYGYTFGSGTRLTVV.